This T cell receptor (beta chain) is drawn from a study of blood T cell repertoires in COVID-19. Study summary: Nucleic acid was either cDNA or gDNA, and it came from T cells, B-cell-depleted T cells, or PBMCs.

In the study's own analysis: For nucleated cells, counts were estimated from reference gene primer amplification. Assay: immunoSEQ multiplex PCR; the TCRdb copy retains only in-frame clones and omits some. V, J and clone size are those of that table, while D and trimming were read from the DNA. The table includes over 150,000 clones, 80% to 90% detected once. The V gene's germline CDR1 is SQVTM and CDR2 ANQGSEA. CDR3 size: 13 residues. The J segment lost 2 bases and the V segment lost 4 bases, leaving 5 bases of the junction unmatched. The clonotype originates from a woman under 30 who had recovered from COVID-19. The chain recombines TRBV29-1 with TRBJ2-7; 7 nucleotides match TRBD1. The sequenced sample consisted of PBMCs or T cells enriched from blood (not recorded which). CDR3 protein: CSVVKGAPYEQYF. The CDR3, as DNA: TGCAGCGTTGTGAAGGGGGCGCCCTACGAGCAGTACTTC.